This TCR beta chain was sequenced in a study of cytomegalovirus exposure and HLA in healthy donors. PCR was performed using 60 Vbeta and 13 Jbeta primers. Some clones are missing from TCRdb's copy, which holds only in-frame ones; the method was immunoSEQ multiplex PCR. The sample yields 99,000 or so clones, approximately 12% seen once. The CDR3 covers 16 residues. Per germline, CDR1 SEHNR and CDR2 FQNEAQ (reference sequence). Losses at the gene ends were 3 bases for V and 4 bases for J; bases not matched to a gene: 10. Whole-study results and caveats: Within an earlier analysis, most TCR beta V segments proved productive either about 90% or about 30% of the time.

As to this clone: Its cognate antigen is unknown.

The rearrangement links TRBV7-9 to TRBJ2-5, with 8 bases aligning to TRBD1. The source material was PBMCs. The TCR comes from a man aged 40-55 years in good health and CMV-seropositive. The CDR3 sequence is CASSFRGQVRGETQYF. Here the CDR3 DNA reads TGTGCCAGCAGCTTTAGGGGACAGGTTCGGGGAGAGACCCAGTACTTC.